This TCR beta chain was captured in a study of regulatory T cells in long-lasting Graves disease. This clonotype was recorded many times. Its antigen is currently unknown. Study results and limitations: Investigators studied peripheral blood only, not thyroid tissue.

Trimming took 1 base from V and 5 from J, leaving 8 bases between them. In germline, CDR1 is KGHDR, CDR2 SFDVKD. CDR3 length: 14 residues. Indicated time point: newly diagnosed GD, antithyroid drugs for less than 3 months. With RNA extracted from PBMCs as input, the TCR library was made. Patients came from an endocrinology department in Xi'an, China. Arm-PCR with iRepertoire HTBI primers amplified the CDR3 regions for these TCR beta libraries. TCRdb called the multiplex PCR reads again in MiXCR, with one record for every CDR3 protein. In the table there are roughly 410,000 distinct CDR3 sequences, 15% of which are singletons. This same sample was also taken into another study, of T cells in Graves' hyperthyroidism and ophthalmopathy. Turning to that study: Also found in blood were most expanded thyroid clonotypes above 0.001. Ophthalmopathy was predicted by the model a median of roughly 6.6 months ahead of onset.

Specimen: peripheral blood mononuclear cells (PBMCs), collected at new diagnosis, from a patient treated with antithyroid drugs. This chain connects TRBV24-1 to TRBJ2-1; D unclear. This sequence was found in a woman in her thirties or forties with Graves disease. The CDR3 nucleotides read TGTGCCACCAGTGATTTCGAAGAAGACAATGAGCAGTTCTTC. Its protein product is CATSDFEEDNEQFF.